Sequencing of this T cell receptor (beta chain) was carried out in a study of control samples from healthy donors and cancer patients. CDR1 and CDR2 from the germline V gene are LGHNA and YNFKEQ. The CDR3 spans 15 residues. V lost 1 base and J lost 0, with 9 bases in between. Profiled with immunoSEQ multiplex PCR; TCRdb holds only in-frame clones, not every one. The sample carries about 100,000 clones, 75% to 90% recorded once. The genes are TRBV4-2 and TRBJ2-5, with no clear D. The receptor comes from a man aged 25-40 years in good health. The sequenced material came from blood. The CDR3 coding sequence is TGTGCCAGCAGCCAAGTCGGGCAGTACCAAGAGACCCAGTACTTC. Translation gives CASSQVGQYQETQYF.